This T cell receptor (beta chain) was documented in a study of early T cells in non-severe SARS-CoV-2 infection. This clonotype was seen a few times. TCRdb passed the 5' RACE reads through MiXCR, listing each CDR3 protein once. This table holds approximately 50,000 distinct CDR3 sequences, more than 10% found once. Sequencing was performed on whole blood, taken at baseline. This receptor was identified in an adult who was a healthcare worker with PCR-confirmed SARS-CoV-2 infection or an uninfected control (not recorded which).

Written as DNA, the CDR3 is TGTGCCAGCAGCTTCCCCCCTTCGCGGGAGCAGTTCTTC. It encodes CASSFPPSREQFF. The V and J genes are TRBV7-3 and TRBJ2-1; unclear D gene. CDR1 is SGHTA and CDR2 is FQGTGA in the germline V gene. V shed 3 bases and J shed 10 bases, with 13 bases lying between them. This CDR3 is built from 13 residues. The whole variable domain, filled in from reference TRBV7-3 and TRBJ2-1, reads GAGVSQTPSNKVTEKGKYVELRCDPISGHTALYWYRQSLGQGPEFLIYFQGTGAADDSGLPNDRFFAVRPEGSVSTLKIQRTERGDSAVYLCASSFPPSREQFFGPGTRLTVL.